These T cell receptor beta chains were read from a single sample in a study of cytomegalovirus exposure and HLA in healthy donors. The protocol was immunoSEQ multiplex PCR, while the TCRdb copy is restricted to in-frame clones and leaves out a portion. The data contain roughly 190,000 clones, around three quarters of them seen just once; the ten biggest clones take up about 2%. The sample consisted of PBMCs. The receptors derive from a woman between 45 and 60 years old in good health and CMV-seronegative. CDR3s include the opening cysteine and the closing phenylalanine or tryptophan. The D gene is left open where the match is weak. Part of the rows lack a size; the others show once, few, many or a class for expanded clones.

DNA: TGTGCCAGCAGCCGTGAAACAGGGGTAACTGAAGCTTTCTTT; CDR3: CASSRETGVTEAFF; V: TRBV7-9; D: TRBD1; size: once; J: TRBJ1-1
DNA: TGTGCCAGCAGCTTTAATATGAACACTGAAGCTTTCTTT; CDR3: CASSFNMNTEAFF; V: TRBV11-2; D: NA; size: NA; J: TRBJ1-1
DNA: TGTGCCAGCAGGCGGACAGACTACAATGAGCAGTTCTTC; CDR3: CASRRTDYNEQFF; V: TRBV27; D: NA; size: once; J: TRBJ2-1
DNA: TGTGCCAGCAAAGGGCGACAGGGGGCAGCAAATCAGCCCCAGCATTTT; CDR3: CASKGRQGAANQPQHF; V: TRBV2; D: TRBD1; size: NA; J: TRBJ1-5
DNA: TGTGCCAGCAGCCGCGTGGCTAGCGGTAAAAACATTCAGTACTTC; CDR3: CASSRVASGKNIQYF; V: TRBV7-9; D: TRBD2; size: NA; J: TRBJ2-4
DNA: TGTGCCAGCATTAGCGGGAGGGCCGGGGATACGCAGTATTTT; CDR3: CASISGRAGDTQYF; V: TRBV28; D: TRBD2; size: once; J: TRBJ2-3
DNA: TGTGCCAGCAGCGCGGGACAGGGCGAGCAGTACTTC; CDR3: CASSAGQGEQYF; V: TRBV9; D: TRBD1; size: NA; J: TRBJ2-7
DNA: TGTGCCAGCAGCCAATTCGGAGGTTCCGGAGCCAAAAACATTCAGTACTTC; CDR3: CASSQFGGSGAKNIQYF; V: TRBV7-9; D: NA; size: NA; J: TRBJ2-4
DNA: TGTGCCAGCAGCGTAGGACAGGGGCGATACGAGCAGTACTTC; CDR3: CASSVGQGRYEQYF; V: TRBV9; D: TRBD1; size: NA; J: TRBJ2-7
DNA: TGTGCCAGCAGCGTAGGTGGGGAGGTCTCCTACAATGAGCAGTTCTTC; CDR3: CASSVGGEVSYNEQFF; V: TRBV9; D: NA; size: NA; J: TRBJ2-1
DNA: TGTGCCAGCAGCACCGGTGGCACTGAAGCTTTCTTT; CDR3: CASSTGGTEAFF; V: TRBV2; D: NA; size: once; J: TRBJ1-1
DNA: TGTGCCAGCAGCGAGAGGCCAGGGTACGGGTACGAGCAGTACTTC; CDR3: CASSERPGYGYEQYF; V: TRBV7-2; D: NA; size: NA; J: TRBJ2-7
DNA: TGCGCCAGCAGCTTGAGTGAGGGGGCGAGCTATGGCTACACCTTC; CDR3: CASSLSEGASYGYTF; V: TRBV5-1; D: TRBD1; size: few; J: TRBJ1-2
DNA: TGTGCCAGCAGCGTAGCGACAGGGGTCACGTCAGATGAAGCTTTCTTT; CDR3: CASSVATGVTSDEAFF; V: TRBV9; D: TRBD1; size: NA; J: TRBJ1-1
DNA: TGTGCCAGCAGTTTCGGTGGCAGGGTCGGCTACACCTTC; CDR3: CASSFGGRVGYTF; V: TRBV28; D: NA; size: NA; J: TRBJ1-2
DNA: TGTGCCAGCTCACCACCGGAAGGTCCTCCGAGGACCGGGGAGCTGTTTTTT; CDR3: CASSPPEGPPRTGELFF; V: TRBV18; D: NA; size: NA; J: TRBJ2-2
DNA: TGCGCCAGCAGCGATTTAGGACAGGCCCTCTCTGGAAACACCATATATTTT; CDR3: CASSDLGQALSGNTIYF; V: TRBV5-1; D: TRBD1; size: NA; J: TRBJ1-3
DNA: TGCGCCAGCAAACCGGGACAGAGAGCCTACGAGCAGTACTTC; CDR3: CASKPGQRAYEQYF; V: TRBV5-1; D: TRBD1; size: once; J: TRBJ2-7
DNA: TGTGCCAGCAAATCCGAACTAGCGGAGTCGGGGACCCAGTACTTC; CDR3: CASKSELAESGTQYF; V: TRBV2; D: TRBD2; size: NA; J: TRBJ2-5
DNA: TGTGCCAGTAGTATACCAACAGGGATCGGGACTGAAGCTTTCTTT; CDR3: CASSIPTGIGTEAFF; V: TRBV19; D: NA; size: NA; J: TRBJ1-1
DNA: TGTGCCAGCTCACACTACAGGGGAACTCAGCCCCAGCATTTT; CDR3: CASSHYRGTQPQHF; V: TRBV18; D: TRBD1; size: NA; J: TRBJ1-5
DNA: TGTGCCACCAGCAGGTGGGGGACAGGGGGCTACGAGCAGTACTTC; CDR3: CATSRWGTGGYEQYF; V: TRBV15; D: TRBD1; size: NA; J: TRBJ2-7
DNA: TGTGCCAGCAGCCAAAACACAGAGACCCAGTACTTC; CDR3: CASSQNTETQYF; V: TRBV6-5; D: NA; size: NA; J: TRBJ2-5
DNA: TGTGCCAGCAGCTTAGGCCATGAGCAGTTCTTC; CDR3: CASSLGHEQFF; V: TRBV7-3; D: NA; size: NA; J: TRBJ2-1
DNA: TGTGCCAGCAGTTTAGTAGCGGGAGGAGTAGGGGCAGATACGCAGTATTTT; CDR3: CASSLVAGGVGADTQYF; V: TRBV5-4; D: TRBD2; size: NA; J: TRBJ2-3
DNA: TGTGCCAGTGCCGGGACAGGGATTCGGTACGAGCAGTACTTC; CDR3: CASAGTGIRYEQYF; V: TRBV27; D: TRBD1; size: NA; J: TRBJ2-7
DNA: TGTGCCTGGATGACTAGCGGCCAGGAGCAGTTCTTC; CDR3: CAWMTSGQEQFF; V: TRBV30; D: TRBD2; size: NA; J: TRBJ2-1
DNA: TGCAGCGTCGGCGGGAGTAGCGAAGAGACCCAGTACTTC; CDR3: CSVGGSSEETQYF; V: TRBV29-1; D: TRBD2; size: NA; J: TRBJ2-5
DNA: TGTGCCAGCATCATGGACAGGATCAATCAGCCCCAGCATTTT; CDR3: CASIMDRINQPQHF; V: TRBV28; D: TRBD1; size: once; J: TRBJ1-5
DNA: TGTGCCAGCAGCCAAGACGGGTCAGGGGAAGGGGAGCAGTACTTC; CDR3: CASSQDGSGEGEQYF; V: TRBV4-2; D: NA; size: NA; J: TRBJ2-7
DNA: TGTGCCACGATGGGACAGGGCAATCAGCCCCAGCATTTT; CDR3: CATMGQGNQPQHF; V: TRBV10-3; D: TRBD1; size: NA; J: TRBJ1-5
DNA: TGTGCCAGCAGCCAAGATTTGGCTAGCGGGCTAAGCACAGATACGCAGTATTTT; CDR3: CASSQDLASGLSTDTQYF; V: TRBV4-2; D: TRBD2; size: NA; J: TRBJ2-3
DNA: TGTGCCAGCAGTTTAGACAGTTCATCCTCTGGGGCCAACGTCCTGACTTTC; CDR3: CASSLDSSSSGANVLTF; V: TRBV28; D: NA; size: NA; J: TRBJ2-6